The text below deals with one T cell receptor (beta chain). Its specificity is unknown. The germline CDR1 and CDR2 sequences are MNHEY and SVGAGI. The CDR3 runs to 16 residues. V shed 0 bases and J 8 bases; nucleotides not matched to a gene: 5. This specimen belongs to a study of post-analysis software for immune sequencing data. Study-level information: Secondary progressive, relapsing-remitting and progressive-relapsing multiple sclerosis were among the included disease courses.

The TCR beta cDNA libraries contained unique molecular identifiers. Around 500,000 cDNA molecules came from around 1 to 9.1 million T cells. TCRdb analysed the PCR reads with MiXCR anew, one entry per CDR3 protein. The sample carries hundreds of thousands of distinct CDR3 sequences, approximately 53% recorded once. General study findings and limits: Five or six TRBV segments were significantly more frequent in patients than in controls. TRBV5-6, TRBV5-1 and TRBV20-1 were among these segments. Normalized Chao1 diversity in multiple sclerosis patients fell significantly below that of controls. The authors found that F measure strongly co-clustered same-batch samples.

The TCR originated in a girl between 10 and 17 years old with multiple sclerosis. V gene TRBV6-5 combines with J gene TRBJ2-1, with 12 bases aligning to TRBD1. Sequenced material: blood. CDR3 nucleotide sequence: TGTGCCAGCAGTTACTCCCCCGGGACAGGGGGCCATGAGCAGTTCTTC. This encodes CASSYSPGTGGHEQFF.